These 29 T cell receptor beta chains originate from one sample sequenced in a study of cytomegalovirus exposure and HLA in healthy donors. A multiplex PCR was run with 60 Vbeta primers and 13 Jbeta primers. TCRdb's table, derived via immunoSEQ multiplex PCR, lists solely in-frame clones and lacks some. The sample holds some 150,000 clones, about three quarters seen once. Sequencing was performed on PBMCs. The receptor source for this set is a woman aged 25 to 39 in good health and CMV-seronegative.

This chain joins TRBV5-4 and TRBJ2-1; TRBD2 matches at 10 bases. The germline V gene encodes CDR1 SGHNT and CDR2 YYREEE (reference sequence). Losses at the gene ends were 0 bases for V and 7 bases for J; bases not matched to a gene: 7. The CDR3 length is 16 residues. The CDR3 region has the DNA TGTGCCAGCAGCTTGGGGTCACTAGCGGGGAAAAATGAGCAGTTCTTC. Protein product: CASSLGSLAGKNEQFF.

V and J are TRBV7-2 and TRBJ2-7, with D maybe TRBD2 (5 bases). The length of the CDR3 is 14 residues. V gave up 0 bases and J gave up 2 bases, with 8 bases separating them. Germline lookup yields CDR1 SGHTA and CDR2 FQGNSA. Written as DNA, the CDR3 is TGTGCCAGCAGCTTAGCCCGGGGAACCTACGAGCAGTACTTC. Residues: CASSLARGTYEQYF.

V is TRBV5-6 and J is TRBJ2-6; D is uncertain. Trimming shortened V by 2 bases and J by 1 base, and 7 bases separated the two germline ends. The germline V gene encodes CDR1 SGHDT and CDR2 YYEEEE. The CDR3 totals 15 residues. The CDR3: CASSFLRSGANVLTF. In DNA form, the CDR3 reads TGTGCCAGCAGCTTCCTCCGGTCTGGGGCCAACGTCCTGACTTTC.

In DNA, the CDR3 is TGTGCCAGCAGGCCACCGGCGGGGCGTCGCGGGGAAAAACTGTTTTTT. This codes for CASRPPAGRRGEKLFF. The J gene is TRBJ1-4, the V gene TRBV7-9; tentatively, D is TRBD1 (5 bases). Germline V gene data show CDR1 as SEHNR and CDR2 as FQNEAQ (reference sequence). The V gene lost 6 bases and the J gene lost 8 bases, with 22 bases spanning the gap. The CDR3 is made up of 16 amino acids.

Of note for this clone: In the same sample, other DNA sequences code for this CDR3. The rearrangement joins TRBV6-5 to TRBJ2-7; maybe TRBD2 (7 bases). This CDR3 contains 15 residues. V was clipped by 6 bases and J by 2 bases, with 17 bases between them. Per the germline V gene, CDR1 is MNHEY and CDR2 is SVGAGI. The CDR3: CASRPTGGPTYEQYF. In DNA, the CDR3 is TGTGCCAGCAGGCCAACGGGGGGCCCGACCTACGAGCAGTACTTC.

The rearrangement uses TRBV19 and TRBJ1-5; 7 nucleotides agree with TRBD1. The CDR3 loop spans 16 amino acids. V gave up 3 bases and J gave up 3 bases; unmatched junction bases: 8. Germline V gene lookup returns CDR1 LNHDA and CDR2 SQIVND (reference sequence). The chain's CDR3 is CASSMEQGIANQPQHF. The CDR3 nucleotides read TGTGCCAGTAGTATGGAACAGGGGATCGCCAATCAGCCCCAGCATTTT.

This chain joins TRBV6-5 and TRBJ1-2; D is uncertain. Deletions cut 5 bases from V and 4 bases from J, with 14 bases between. There are 14 residues in the CDR3. Germline V gene sequence: CDR1 MNHEY, CDR2 SVGAGI. CDR3 in amino acids: CASSESWAAYGYTF. CDR3 bases: TGTGCCAGCAGTGAAAGCTGGGCAGCCTATGGCTACACCTTC.

This chain joins TRBV18 and TRBJ1-2; TRBD1 agrees at 9 bases. Germline assignment: CDR1 KGHSH and CDR2 LQKENI. The ends lost 4 bases at V and 2 bases at J; junction bases unmatched: 2. The CDR3 length is 14 residues. CDR3 residues: CASSRQGGNYGYTF. The DNA of the CDR3 is TGTGCCAGCTCACGACAGGGGGGGAACTATGGCTACACCTTC.

The CDR3 nucleotides read TGTGCCAGCAGTGAAGCCCGGACAGGGGGCGGTGAGCAGTTCTTC. This sequence encodes CASSEARTGGGEQFF. This rearrangement joins TRBV6-1 to TRBJ2-1, with TRBD1 matching 11 bases. J gave up 9 bases and V 0 bases, and 4 bases lay outside the gene matches. Germline assignment: CDR1 MNHNS and CDR2 SASEGT. The length of the CDR3 is 15 residues.

The chain recombines TRBV28 with TRBJ1-1; 9 bases are a match to TRBD1. The J segment lost 6 bases and the V segment lost 6 bases, leaving 11 bases of the junction unmatched. Germline V gene sequence: CDR1 MDHEN, CDR2 SYDVKM. The length of the CDR3 is 15 residues. Written as DNA, the CDR3 is TGTGCCAGCAGGGGGACAGGGTTTGAAGAGGCTGAAGCTTTCTTT. Protein sequence: CASRGTGFEEAEAFF.

The V gene is TRBV19, the J gene TRBJ1-1; a weak D match, TRBD1 (6 bases). This CDR3 region has 13 residues. Trimming removed 6 bases from V and 6 bases from J, with 14 bases in between. The germline CDR1 and CDR2 sequences are LNHDA and SQIVND (reference sequence). The CDR3, as DNA: TGTGCCAGTAGGGCACAGGGAGAGGCTGAAGCTTTCTTT. Amino acid sequence: CASRAQGEAEAFF.

The chain employs TRBV6-6 and TRBJ2-3; TRBD2 is a possible D gene (6 bases). The V and J ends lost 6 bases and 0 bases respectively, with 16 bases between them. Germline CDR1 MNHNY, CDR2 SVGAGI (reference sequence). The length of the CDR3 is 16 residues. CDR3 in amino acids: CASSSGRSPSTDTQYF. The CDR3 DNA reads TGTGCCAGCAGCTCGGGGAGGTCCCCTAGCACAGATACGCAGTATTTT.

The V gene is TRBV11-2, the J gene TRBJ2-1, with a weak D call TRBD2 (7 bases). Germline CDR1 and CDR2: SGHAT and FQNNGV. The V end lost 5 bases, the J end lost 6 bases, and 23 bases lay between the germline ends. The CDR3 extends over 17 amino acids. The chain's CDR3 is CASSQIPKRGGLNEQFF. CDR3 DNA sequence: TGTGCCAGCAGCCAAATTCCTAAGAGGGGGGGACTCAATGAGCAGTTCTTC. The full variable domain, rest sourced from reference TRBV11-2 and TRBJ2-1, is EAGVAQSPRYKIIEKRQSVAFWCNPISGHATLYWYQQILGQGPKLLIQFQNNGVVDDSQLPKDRFSAERLKGVDSTLKIQPAKLEDSAVYLCASSQIPKRGGLNEQFFGPGTRLTVL.

The J gene is TRBJ1-2, the V gene TRBV27; D is unclear. CDR1 MNHEY and CDR2 SMNVEV come from the germline V gene (reference sequence). Trimming left V 5 bases short and J 8 bases short, with 18 bases between. The CDR3 totals 14 residues. The CDR3 DNA sequence: TGTGCCAGCAGTCGGTCCGGAGGGTGGGAAGGCTACACCTTC. This encodes CASSRSGGWEGYTF.

The chain carries TRBV19 and TRBJ2-5, with no clear D. The CDR3 consists of 14 residues. Trimming stripped 4 bases from V and 3 bases from J, with 12 bases between. Germline-derived CDR1 and CDR2 are LNHDA and SQIVND (reference sequence). This CDR3 is CASSTVDSEETQYF. The CDR3 bases are TGTGCCAGTAGTACGGTCGACTCGGAAGAGACCCAGTACTTC.

The V gene is TRBV2, the J gene TRBJ1-6; the match to TRBD1 covers 11 bases. The CDR3 contains 15 residues. The germline V gene has CDR1 SNHLY and CDR2 FYNNEI. The ends lost 4 bases at V and 10 bases at J; junction bases unmatched: 6. CDR3 loop: CASSVEGQGGSPLHF. Written as DNA, the CDR3 is TGTGCCAGCAGTGTGGAGGGACAGGGGGGGTCACCCCTCCACTTT.

This clone occurred a few times. The chain employs TRBV19 and TRBJ2-2; 8 positions match TRBD1. CDR3 length: 15 amino acids. V lost 5 bases to trimming and J lost 0 bases; unmatched junction nucleotides: 2. Germline CDR1 LNHDA, CDR2 SQIVND (reference sequence). The CDR3 sequence is CASSQQGANTGELFF. The CDR3 DNA reads as TGTGCCAGTAGTCAACAGGGGGCGAACACCGGGGAGCTGTTTTTT.

In this sample, this clone turned up a few times. The chain uses TRBV7-8 and TRBJ2-5; D remains ambiguous. The CDR3 extends over 12 amino acids. The V end lost 0 bases, the J end lost 5 bases, and 4 bases lay between the germline ends. Germline V CDR1 and CDR2: SGHVS, FQNEAQ. The CDR3 protein is CASSLARETQYF. As DNA, the CDR3 is TGTGCCAGCAGCTTAGCGAGGGAGACCCAGTACTTC.

This clone was seen only once. The rearrangement joins TRBV28 to TRBJ1-5, with D possibly being TRBD1 (6 bases). V shed 2 bases and J shed 4 bases, with 15 bases lying between them. This CDR3 is built from 16 residues. Per the germline V gene, CDR1 is MDHEN and CDR2 is SYDVKM. The CDR3 spells CASSLTQGTKNQPQHF. CDR3 nucleotides: TGTGCCAGCAGTTTAACCCAGGGGACAAAGAATCAGCCCCAGCATTTT.

This chain joins TRBV5-6 and TRBJ1-3; D might be TRBD1 (6 bases). Germline V lookup: CDR1 SGHDT, CDR2 YYEEEE. The CDR3 has 15 residues. V gave up 4 bases and J gave up 2 bases, with 13 bases separating them. CDR3 coding DNA: TGTGCCAGCAGCGGGACGAACAGGGCTGGAAACACCATATATTTT. Amino acid sequence: CASSGTNRAGNTIYF.

This chain uses TRBV27 with TRBJ2-5, with D possibly TRBD1 on 5 matching bases. Germline V gives CDR1 MNHEY, CDR2 SMNVEV (reference sequence). This CDR3 has 14 residues. The V gene lost 6 bases and the J gene lost 2 bases, with 13 bases spanning the gap. The CDR3 DNA is TGTGCCAGCAGGGCAGGGAATACACAAGAGACCCAGTACTTC. Encoded protein: CASRAGNTQETQYF.

The rearrangement links TRBV5-6 to TRBJ1-1; 10 bases agree with TRBD1. The trim removed 3 bases at V and 2 bases at J, leaving 10 bases unmatched. In germline, CDR1 is SGHDT, CDR2 YYEEEE. The CDR3 totals 17 residues. CDR3 sequence (DNA): TGTGCCAGCAGCTCCCTGGTCGGGGACAGGGGAAACACTGAAGCTTTCTTT. This encodes CASSSLVGDRGNTEAFF. Supplemented by reference TRBV5-6 and TRBJ1-1, the full variable domain reads DAGVTQSPTHLIKTRGQQVTLRCSPKSGHDTVSWYQQALGQGPQFIFQYYEEEERQRGNFPDRFSGHQFPNYSSELNVNALLLGDSALYLCASSSLVGDRGNTEAFFGQGTRLTVV.

V usage is TRBV7-7 and J usage is TRBJ1-6; D remains ambiguous. Germline CDR1 SSHAT, CDR2 FNYEAQ (reference sequence). The CDR3 has 13 residues. The CDR3 DNA is TGTGCGGTCGGGGATCCTTATAATTCACCCCTCCACTTT. It codes for CAVGDPYNSPLHF.

The chain uses TRBV7-8 and TRBJ1-2, with 9 bases fitting TRBD1. With V trimmed by 5 bases and J by 8 bases, 9 bases remained unmatched. CDR1 is SGHVS and CDR2 is FQNEAQ in the germline V gene. This CDR3 is built from 14 residues. DNA of the CDR3: TGTGCCAGCAGCCGCGGGACAGGGACCGACGGCTACACCTTC. It specifies CASSRGTGTDGYTF.

The rearrangement uses TRBV30 and TRBJ1-2, with 7 bases lining up with TRBD1. The CDR3 covers 14 residues. V gave up 0 bases and J gave up 8 bases; unmatched junction bases: 9. Germline loops: CDR1 GTSNPN, CDR2 SVGIG (reference sequence). CDR3: CAWSVDRDGVGYTF. CDR3 coding DNA: TGTGCCTGGAGTGTTGACAGGGACGGTGTGGGCTACACCTTC.

This clone came up once. The V call is TRBV19, the J call TRBJ1-2, with D perhaps matching TRBD1 (6 bases). Trimming shortened V by 6 bases and J by 0 bases, and 11 bases separated the two germline ends. The CDR3 covers 14 residues. Germline-derived CDR1 and CDR2 are LNHDA and SQIVND (reference sequence). The CDR3 sequence: CASRLQGSNYGYTF. The CDR3 DNA follows: TGTGCCAGTAGACTACAGGGATCTAACTATGGCTACACCTTC.

The J gene is TRBJ2-3, the V gene TRBV25-1; 7 positions match TRBD1. CDR3 length: 15 amino acids. CDR1 is MGHDK and CDR2 is SYGVNS in the germline V gene. V lost 6 bases, J lost 5 bases, and 11 bases stayed unmatched. The CDR3 sequence is CASSVTGSPRDTQYF. For the CDR3, the DNA is TGTGCCAGCAGCGTGACAGGGAGCCCCCGAGATACGCAGTATTTT.

V usage is TRBV27 and J usage is TRBJ2-3; weak D call: TRBD2 (5 bases). The CDR3 contains 11 residues. The V gene lost 7 bases and the J gene lost 4 bases, with 6 bases spanning the gap. Germline assignment: CDR1 MNHEY and CDR2 SMNVEV (reference sequence). CDR3 bases: TGTGCCAGCATGGAGGCAGATACGCAGTATTTT. Amino acid sequence: CASMEADTQYF.

V and J are TRBV7-9 and TRBJ2-5; D is perhaps TRBD1 (5 bases). Germline loops: CDR1 SEHNR, CDR2 FQNEAQ (reference sequence). Trimming pared 0 bases from V and 1 base from J, leaving 9 bases between. This CDR3 has 15 amino acids. The CDR3: CASSLASDIQETQYF. The CDR3 coding sequence is TGTGCCAGCAGCTTAGCGTCGGACATCCAAGAGACCCAGTACTTC.